The rows below give T cell receptor beta chains drawn from one sample of a study of response to subunit inactivated influenza vaccine. Via MiXCR, TCRdb re-called the RT-PCR reads, giving one row per CDR3 protein. The data hold 600,000 to 850,000 distinct CDR3 sequences, with approximately 15% observed a single time. Sequenced material: PBMCs from blood, taken roughly 2 weeks before vaccination. These receptors all come from a man aged 50 or older who received an inactivated influenza vaccine. CDR3s include the opening cysteine and the closing phenylalanine or tryptophan. D genes are given only for firm matches. Where a row states a size, it is once, few, many or the class of an expanded clone; other rows omit it.

cdr3_nt cdr3_aa d_call j_call clone_size v_call
TGTGCCAGCAGGTGGACAAGTAGCAATCAGCCCCAGCATTTT CASRWTSSNQPQHF . TRBJ1-5 . TRBV2
TGCGCCAGCAGCCATCGAGCCGGGACGCTGAACAATGAGCAGTTCTTC CASSHRAGTLNNEQFF . TRBJ2-1 . TRBV4-3
TGCGCCAGCAGTGAGTCTGCGGGACTAGCGGAAGGCTGGTATTTT CASSESAGLAEGWYF TRBD2 TRBJ2-3 . TRBV10-2
TGTGCCAGCAGCCCCCTAACAGCGGCTATAAGGGCAGATACGCAGTATTTT CASSPLTAAIRADTQYF . TRBJ2-3 . TRBV7-6
TGTGCCAGCAGCCATAAAGGAGATACGCAGTATTTT CASSHKGDTQYF . TRBJ2-3 many TRBV3-1
TGCAGTGCCAGTCCGAGGACTATGTCCTACAATGAGCAGTTCTTC CSASPRTMSYNEQFF . TRBJ2-1 many TRBV20-1
TGTGCCAGCAGCCTCACAGGGTCGCGCACTGAAGCTTTCTTT CASSLTGSRTEAFF . TRBJ1-1 . TRBV6-2/TRBV6-3
TGTGCCAGCAGCCTCCGCGAAACGGGCACAGATACGCAGTATTTT CASSLRETGTDTQYF . TRBJ2-3 . TRBV13
TGTGCCAGCAGCTTGGCGGGGGCAGGAAACATTCAGTACTTC CASSLAGAGNIQYF . TRBJ2-4 . TRBV7-9
TGTGCCAGCAGCTCCGGACTAGCGGGACCGACCCCTTTCTACGAGCAGTACTTC CASSSGLAGPTPFYEQYF TRBD2 TRBJ2-7 few TRBV11-1
TGTGCCAGCAGCGAAACTCTAGCGGAATCAGGAGATACGCAGTATTTT CASSETLAESGDTQYF TRBD2 TRBJ2-3 . TRBV2
TGTGCCAGCAGTTACCCGCCGGCTAGCGGGAGGGCCGTTCATTTGTACAATGAGCAGTTCTTC CASSYPPASGRAVHLYNEQFF TRBD2 TRBJ2-1 few TRBV6-2/TRBV6-3
TGTGCCAGCAGTTTAATACTAGCGGGAGCCAACTCCTACAATGAGCAGTTCTTC CASSLILAGANSYNEQFF TRBD2 TRBJ2-1 . TRBV28
TGCGCCAGCAGCCAAGGTGCAGCGGGGGATTTCACAGATACGCAGTATTTT CASSQGAAGDFTDTQYF TRBD2 TRBJ2-3 few TRBV4-3
TGCAGTGCTAGCCGCCCCGGTAGCGGGAGGCCCCTAAGGAACGAGCAGTACTTC CSASRPGSGRPLRNEQYF TRBD2 TRBJ2-7 few TRBV20-1
TGTGCCAGCAGTTTATTTCTGGAAGAGCAGTTCTTC CASSLFLEEQFF . TRBJ2-1 few TRBV28
TGTGCCAGCAGCTTAGCACGGGGCGAGCAGTACTTC CASSLARGEQYF . TRBJ2-7 . TRBV7-2
TGCGCCAGCAGCGGGGCGGGACTCGCACCCAGCTTC CASSGAGLAPSF . TRBJ2-7 . TRBV5-1
TGTGCCAGCAGTCCCTACGGGGGGGCGAAGAGAGAGACCCAGTACTTC CASSPYGGAKRETQYF TRBD2 TRBJ2-5 few TRBV28
TGTGCCAGCAGCAACGACAGGGGCCCCTACAATGAGCAGTTCTTC CASSNDRGPYNEQFF TRBD1 TRBJ2-1 . TRBV7-2
TGTGCCAGCAGCCAAGTCCCAGGCAACACTGAAGCTTTCTTT CASSQVPGNTEAFF . TRBJ1-1 . TRBV3-1
TGCGCCAGCAGCCCACTAGCGGGAGGCTTCTACGAGCAGTACTTC CASSPLAGGFYEQYF TRBD2 TRBJ2-7 . TRBV4-1
TGCGCCACAGACAGCCTCTACAATGAGCAGTTCTTC CATDSLYNEQFF . TRBJ2-1 few TRBV10-2
TGTGCCAGCAGCGGTGGGGGGAGTGGTTCCGGGGAGCTGTTTTTT CASSGGGSGSGELFF . TRBJ2-2 . TRBV11-3